This T cell receptor beta chain was sequenced for a study of cytomegalovirus exposure and HLA in healthy donors (dated 2017 in TCRdb). Study-level background: In an earlier analysis of 587 of the donors, 276 Gb of sequence data and about 110 million unique TCR beta sequences from about 190 million T cells were reported. About 330 gigabases of sequencing data and around 88 million unique TCR sequences made up an early release that covered over 550 HLA-typed donors. Of the 398 genotyped donors, less than 90% were placed in the genetic ancestry cluster associated with self-reported Caucasian donors. The study aimed to test whether cataloging public T cell receptors could reveal signatures of past pathogen exposure. The study profiled the T cell repertoires of around 700 subjects by immunosequencing and related them to cytomegalovirus serostatus. Besides the first cohort of 666 subjects, a separate validation cohort made up of 95 to 150 different subjects was used. High-throughput TCR immunosequencing, statistical association of individual TCRs with disease status, and machine learning were combined to predict cytomegalovirus infection status. A later analysis re-examined previously published TCR beta repertoires from more than 550 donors and added high-resolution HLA genotyping to investigate patterns of TCR occurrence. Rather than drawing on any new phenotypic data, the later analysis identified candidate immune exposures from TCR beta sequences and the way those sequences occurred across donors. To decide whether each TCR beta V gene segment behaved as functional or pseudogenic, an earlier analysis of some 600 of the donors relied on high-throughput TCR beta sequencing. Donor age, sex, ethnicity and CMV serostatus were compiled alongside the repertoire data. A later genetic analysis took genome-wide SNP genotypes for about 65% of the roughly 670 donors and used that subset as a discovery cohort. Every repertoire in the discovery cohort had been generated on one and the same sequencing platform. HLA typing covered class I and class II loci at four-digit resolution. The number of donors typed differed by locus, with roughly 620-630 for A, B, C, DRB1 and DQB1, 522 for DQA1, nearly 610 for DPA1, and 450 to 480 for DPB1. Roughly 5 DR-DQ haplotypes were handled as single units for association and clustering, since linkage in the cohort was strong. Among around 400 genotyped donors of the cohort, an average of roughly 230,000 unique TCR beta nucleotide sequences was sequenced per donor, of which approximately 18% were non-productive.

Paper-wide results and their limitations: According to a later analysis, parvovirus B19, influenza, CMV and Epstein-Barr virus appeared linked to several top co-occurrence clusters. The authors suggested that the approach could potentially be extended to other disease states and immunological phenotypes. In a later analysis, about 16,000 TCR beta sequences were associated with specific HLA alleles at a false discovery rate of 0.05. A further reported finding was that TCR beta sequences accurately predicted the HLA-A and HLA-B alleles for most subjects in the first cohort. Around 16 rarely observed V segments, including chromosome 9 orphons, were excluded from the earlier analysis of approximately 600 of the donors because counts were too low. Only TCR beta chains were sequenced in this cohort, and the absence of alpha or paired-chain data limited detectable features. A few of the identified cytomegalovirus-associated TCR beta chains were confirmed in vitro to be specific for cytomegalovirus antigens. When HLA alleles, especially DR and DQ, strongly co-occurred, TCR associations were difficult to assign to individual alleles. In the study, approximately 160 TCR beta chains were listed as associated with cytomegalovirus. HLA typing was unavailable for some donors at each locus, so association tests used only the typed subset. According to a later analysis, TCR association rates differed among HLA loci, with DRB1 alleles showing the most associated TCRs and HLA-C alleles showing the fewest. A group of highly shared sequence variants was considered likely to be a technical artifact of the sequencing pipeline. Sequencing depth was assumed to be roughly uniform across donors in the presence/absence analyses, though that assumption may not hold. Compared with the roughly 670-donor mean, donors in an Asian-associated ancestry cluster had fewer N-insertions in productive TCRs, according to a later genetic analysis. Correlated functional status among segregating V segments might be attributable to linkage disequilibrium, but an unknown experimental factor could not be ruled out. CMV serostatus was the only immune exposure information available for the cohort. While some public TCRs were present in many individuals, most TCR sequences turned up only very rarely across donors. Broadly in line with IMGT annotations, most TCR beta V segments showed up in productive rearrangements about 90% or about 30% of the time in an earlier analysis of about 500 of the donors. In a later genetic analysis, a missense DCLRE1C variant was associated with V-gene and J-gene trimming of TCR beta chains, and the association was replicated in an independent cohort. Some IMGT-functional V segments, including TRBV6-2 and TRBV6-3, could not be distinguished by the 87-base-pair reads and were therefore excluded. In a later analysis, most CMV-associated TCR beta chains were found to appear HLA-restricted, with HLA associations seemingly driven largely by CMV exposure. Cytomegalovirus status was reported to be diagnosed by the classifier with high specificity and sensitivity in both the original and validation cohorts. Compared with equally common non-associated chains, HLA-associated TCR beta chains in a later analysis were more clonally expanded and had lower generation probabilities.

With respect to this clone: Its antigen has not been determined. Within one base of it there is no much larger clone, and no base qualities were kept.

Library prep was done by the immunoSEQ multiplex PCR assay. For the multiplex PCR, a mixture combining 60 forward primers for TCR Vbeta segments and 13 reverse primers for TCR Jbeta segments was used. The CDR3 region of rearranged TCR beta genes was amplified from genomic DNA by a multiplex PCR assay. On the Illumina HiSeq System, the amplified TCR beta libraries were sequenced as 87-base-pair reads. In the original analysis: A later analysis tallied around 82 million unique TCR beta chains across the 640 or so repertoires, and around 10 million of those chains were shared by two or more donors. To remove PCR and sequencing errors, raw reads were error-corrected and collapsed into unique sequences using a nearest-neighbor algorithm that merged closely related sequences. To assign V, D and J gene segments, CDR3 sequences were aligned to IMGT reference sequences. Each retained sequence needed at least a six-nucleotide match to both a V gene segment and a J gene segment. Rearrangements were called productive when the CDR3 lacked stop codons and stayed in frame with V and J; all others were non-productive. Following IMGT convention, CDR3 was defined as the stretch from the second conserved V-encoded cysteine to the conserved J-encoded phenylalanine. In an earlier analysis of more than 550 of the donors, sequences lacking an unambiguous match to a single V gene segment were excluded. In an earlier analysis of 587 of the donors, V segments were called functional above 56.7% productive rearrangements and were called segregating when the between-donor standard deviation exceeded 5%. A statistical classification framework was developed to diagnose cytomegalovirus status using the catalog of TCR beta chain sequences. A later analysis assigned V and J genes by comparing TCR nucleotide sequences with IMGT/GENE-DB human TR gene sequences. In a later analysis, CDR3 sequences and most-parsimonious VDJ recombination scenarios were assigned using the TCRdist pipeline. In a later analysis, each TCR beta chain was defined by its CDR3 amino acid sequence together with its V-gene family, and reads without a unique V-gene family were excluded. A later analysis removed 450 to 600 highly shared, low-generation-probability nucleotide sequences to deal with suspected cross-contamination and a sequencing artifact. For each public chain, a later analysis derived a clonal expansion index from normalized ranks of inferred template counts within each repertoire. In a later analysis, generation probabilities were computed using a VDJ recombination model fitted to out-of-frame rearrangements, and the results were checked against IGoR. In a later analysis, TCR-TCR, TCR-HLA and TCR-CMV co-occurrence was scored with hypergeometric tests, and a repertoire-size bias correction was applied to TCR pairs. In a later analysis, false discovery rates were estimated by permuting HLA or CMV assignments 20 times. In a later analysis, co-occurring TCRs were grouped with DBSCAN, and TCRdist sequence similarity was added when clustering was performed within HLA-allele-positive subsets. Repertoires with fewer than 30,000 or more than 120,000 public chains, plus five repertoires with anomalous nucleotide sharing, were excluded from co-occurrence clustering. Not all clones reach the TCRdb copy of this immuneACCESS table, which keeps in-frame sequences only. Checked studies attribute under half of the gap to unresolved V genes and leave the rest unexplained. D and trimming were read from the DNA, whereas the V and J calls and clone size are those reported in that table. The sample table contains 140,000 to 150,000 clones; only one count was recorded for around 79% of them. 6.5% to 8% of the sample goes to the ten largest clones.

The CDR3 goes from the cysteine to the phenylalanine over 15 residues. Of all the DNA, just the CDR3 is kept, 45 bases in frame from base 1. Reading the germline V gene gives CDR1 ENHRY and CDR2 SYGVKD. V has 3 bases trimmed and J has 4 bases trimmed; junction bases matching no gene number 8. The cohort was made up of approximately 670 healthy bone marrow donors. At the time of sampling, all cohort members were nominally healthy, though unrecorded immune exposures were likely present. The donor was CMV seropositive and belonged to the group of over 250 seropositive cohort members. A peripheral blood sample was provided by each donor, and peripheral blood mononuclear cells were used for TCR beta sequencing. Genomic DNA extraction from the blood cell samples was performed with the Qiagen DNeasy Blood Extraction Kit.

The chain uses TRBV10-3 and TRBJ1-2; TRBD1 lines up with 7 middle nucleotides. The sequence was collected from a woman aged 40 to 49 in good health and CMV-seropositive. The sequencing input was PBMCs. The nucleotide sequence reads as follows: TGTGCCATCAGTGAAGGGACAGTAACTATCTATGGCTACACCTTC. It codes for CAISEGTVTIYGYTF.